This T cell receptor beta chain was documented in a study of OX40 agonist ivuxolimab in advanced cancers. Only one count was recorded for this clone. TCRdb's table, derived via immunoSEQ multiplex PCR, lists solely in-frame clones and lacks some. The table lists almost 80,000 clones, about 84% of them singletons. V lost 3 bases and J 3 bases, leaving 12 bases between the germline ends. The CDR3 has 14 amino acids. The germline gives CDR1 KGHSH, CDR2 LQKENI. This TCR was recovered from an adult with an advanced solid tumor such as melanoma, head and neck, liver or kidney cancer. The starting material was CD4+ or CD8+ T cells sorted from blood, obtained in a trial of the OX40 agonist ivuxolimab. The rearrangement joins TRBV18 to TRBJ2-7; D perhaps matches TRBD1 (5 bases). The chain's CDR3 is CASSPRVGDYEQYF. The CDR3 DNA follows: TGTGCCAGCTCACCCAGGGTTGGGGACTACGAGCAGTACTTC.